One and the same sample provided the 21 T cell receptor beta chains below, sequenced in a study of patients and donors after allogeneic stem cell transplantation. TCRdb recomputed calls from the RT-PCR reads with MiXCR, one row per CDR3 protein. The sample includes 400,000 to 450,000 distinct CDR3 sequences, 16% of them seen just once. Sequenced input: blood, either unsorted or a sorted T cell fraction (not recorded which). The origin of the receptors is a human donor who was either an allogeneic HSCT recipient or a stem cell or donor lymphocyte infusion donor (not recorded which). It is not recorded whose cells these are; they may come from a transplant donor.

This clonotype appeared a few times. This chain uses TRBV7-9 with TRBJ2-1; possible D gene TRBD1, 6 bases. Germline lookup yields CDR1 SEHNR and CDR2 FQNEAQ (reference sequence). This CDR3 region has 13 residues. The V and J ends lost 6 bases and 7 bases respectively, with 13 bases between them. Here the CDR3 reads CASRPHRGNEQFF. The CDR3 DNA is TGTGCCAGCAGGCCACATAGGGGGAATGAGCAGTTCTTC.

This clonotype has at least ten counts. The CDR3 region is CASSEYRGSYEQYF. The CDR3 DNA follows: TGCGCCAGCAGCGAATACAGGGGATCCTACGAGCAGTACTTC. The genes are TRBV4-3 and TRBJ2-7; 7 bases fit TRBD1. J gave up 1 base and V 5 bases, and 5 bases lay outside the gene matches. In germline, CDR1 is LGHNA, CDR2 YSLEER. The CDR3 covers 14 residues.

The J gene is TRBJ1-2, the V gene TRBV11-2, with TRBD1 as a possible D gene (5 bases). Between the trimmed V and J ends, which lost 3 bases and 5 bases, there was a span of 19 bases. Germline V gene sequence: CDR1 SGHAT, CDR2 FQNNGV. The CDR3 sequence is 16 residues long. The DNA for the CDR3 is TGTGCCAGCAGCTTCGCGGGGATAGCAGGGATTTATGGCTACACCTTC. This encodes CASSFAGIAGIYGYTF.

The J gene is TRBJ1-3, the V gene TRBV7-2; D unclear. Germline V gene lookup returns CDR1 SGHTA and CDR2 FQGNSA. V was trimmed by 5 bases and J by 3 bases, leaving 8 bases between them. CDR3 size: 13 residues. As DNA, the CDR3 is TGTGCCAGCAGCCTCACCCGTGGAAACACCATATATTTT. The encoded protein is CASSLTRGNTIYF. The whole variable domain, filled in from reference TRBV7-2 and TRBJ1-3, reads GAGVSQSPSNKVTEKGKDVELRCDPISGHTALYWYRQSLGQGLEFLIYFQGNSAPDKSGLPSDRFSAERTGGSVSTLTIQRTQQEDSAVYLCASSLTRGNTIYFGEGSWLTVV.

This clonotype was observed a handful of times. V is TRBV27 and J is TRBJ2-5; 10 nucleotides align to TRBD2. This CDR3 comprises 16 residues. Trimming cost V 5 bases and J 2 bases; bases outside gene matches: 8. Germline lookup yields CDR1 MNHEY and CDR2 SMNVEV (reference sequence). The CDR3 nucleotides are TGTGCCAGCAGTACATTACTAGCGGGACCTCAAGAGACCCAGTACTTC. Its protein product is CASSTLLAGPQETQYF.

Here the CDR3 DNA reads TGCGCCAGCAGCGGGGACAGATCCACTGAAGCTTTCTTT. Its protein is CASSGDRSTEAFF. V and J are TRBV5-1 and TRBJ1-1; 7 bases align to TRBD1. V gave up 4 bases and J gave up 4 bases; unmatched junction bases: 4. Per the germline V gene, CDR1 is SGHRS and CDR2 is YFSETQ. CDR3 length equals 13 residues.

The chain employs TRBV6-2 or TRBV6-3 and TRBJ1-1; unclear D gene. The length of the CDR3 is 14 residues. CDR1 and CDR2 (germline): MNHEY, SVGEGT. With 6 bases removed from V and 2 bases from J, the gap between germline ends came to 13 bases. CDR3: CASSSGRVNTEAFF. The CDR3 nucleotides read TGTGCCAGCAGCTCCGGGAGAGTAAACACTGAAGCTTTCTTT.

This clonotype showed up many times. The chain is built from TRBV5-1 and TRBJ1-3; D might be TRBD1 (5 bases). Deletions cut 8 bases from V and 0 bases from J, with 15 bases between. This CDR3 is built from 15 residues. The germline V gene encodes CDR1 SGHRS and CDR2 YFSETQ. DNA of the CDR3: TGCGCCAGTGCAACCGAGGGGAACTCTGGAAACACCATATATTTT. It is translated as CASATEGNSGNTIYF.

This clonotype appeared a single time. The chain is built from TRBV4-3 and TRBJ1-2, with a tentative D call TRBD1 (5 bases). V was clipped by 3 bases and J by 7 bases, with 21 bases between them. The CDR3 has 16 residues. CDR1 is LGHNA, CDR2 YSLEER, per germline. The CDR3, as DNA: TGCGCCAGCAGCCATGGGGGGTTCGGAGGGCAGGGTGGCTACACCTTC. The encoded protein is CASSHGGFGGQGGYTF.

This clonotype has ten or more counts. The chain has TRBV5-1 and TRBJ1-1, with 11 bases aligning to TRBD1. V shed 4 bases, J shed 3 bases, and the junction held 5 bases outside the gene matches. The CDR3 loop spans 15 amino acids. Germline V gives CDR1 SGHRS, CDR2 YFSETQ. CDR3 DNA sequence: TGCGCCAGCAGCCCGGACAGGGGGCGATACACTGAAGCTTTCTTT. This encodes CASSPDRGRYTEAFF.

This clonotype was counted between two and nine times. J is TRBJ1-3 and V is TRBV4-1, with D unresolved. This CDR3 is built from 13 residues. Trimming took off 6 bases at V and 4 bases at J, with 10 bases between the two ends. The germline gives CDR1 MGHRA, CDR2 YSYEKL. The CDR3 DNA is TGCGCCAGCAGTCTTGTGGTCGGAAACACCATATATTTT. Residues: CASSLVVGNTIYF.

This clonotype was counted ten times or more. The chain links TRBV9 to TRBJ1-1; D gene unclear. The CDR3 covers 14 residues. CDR1 is SGDLS and CDR2 is YYNGEE in the germline V gene. Trimming took off 2 bases at V and 4 bases at J, with 12 bases between the two ends. CDR3 in amino acids: CASSVGDSGTEAFF. Here the CDR3 DNA reads TGTGCCAGCAGCGTCGGGGATTCGGGCACTGAAGCTTTCTTT.

This chain joins TRBV24-1 and TRBJ2-6; weak D call: TRBD1 (5 bases). CDR3 length: 15 residues. Trimming stripped 9 bases from V and 0 bases from J, with 11 bases between. Germline CDR1 is KGHDR and CDR2 is SFDVKD. The CDR3, as DNA: TGTGCCACCGGGGCAGGGTCCTCTGGGGCCAACGTCCTGACTTTC. Its protein product is CATGAGSSGANVLTF.

This clonotype was recorded at least ten times. V and J are TRBV5-1 and TRBJ1-2; TRBD1 matches at 8 bases. Per the germline V gene, CDR1 is SGHRS and CDR2 is YFSETQ. This CDR3 contains 14 residues. The V segment lost 4 bases and the J segment 4 bases; nucleotides outside the gene matches: 6. The CDR3 coding sequence is TGCGCCAGCAGCACACAGGGGGACCCCTATGGCTACACCTTC. Protein product: CASSTQGDPYGYTF.

The V call is TRBV21-1, the J call TRBJ2-3; TRBD1 was called by the table and not checked on the DNA. TRBV21-1 is flagged as a pseudogene. This CDR3 is built from 14 residues. CDR3 protein: CASSKGGPTDTQYF. CDR3 sequence (DNA): TGTGCCAGCAGCAAGGGGGGGCCCACAGATACGCAGTATTTT.

This clonotype was detected only a few times. The gene calls are TRBV7-2 and TRBJ2-7; tentatively, D is TRBD2 (6 bases). The CDR3 runs 14 residues. From germline, CDR1 is SGHTA and CDR2 FQGNSA. Between the trimmed V and J ends, which lost 4 bases and 0 bases, there was a span of 10 bases. The CDR3 nucleotides read TGTGCCAGCAGCTCCGGACTACTCTCCTACGAGCAGTACTTC. Amino acids: CASSSGLLSYEQYF.

This chain joins TRBV20-1 and TRBJ2-7; the D call may be TRBD1 or TRBD2 (7 bases each). The V and J ends lost 5 bases and 7 bases respectively, with 21 bases between them. Germline V gene sequence: CDR1 DFQATT, CDR2 SNEGSKA (reference sequence). The CDR3 sequence is 14 residues long. In DNA, the CDR3 is TGCAGTGCTCCCATCAGGGGGGGGCTGGGGGAGCAGTACTTC. It encodes CSAPIRGGLGEQYF.

The chain is built from TRBV30 and TRBJ1-4; weak D call: TRBD1 (6 bases). The CDR3 consists of 15 residues. The V end lost 2 bases, the J end lost 5 bases, and 15 bases lay between the germline ends. Per the germline V gene, CDR1 is GTSNPN and CDR2 is SVGIG (reference sequence). This chain's CDR3 is CAWSLDRTRNEKLFF. The CDR3 DNA is TGTGCCTGGAGTTTAGACAGGACAAGAAATGAAAAACTGTTTTTT.

This clonotype was found many times. The gene calls are TRBV29-1 and TRBJ2-7; TRBD1 or TRBD2 may be the D gene (6 bases each). This CDR3 comprises 12 residues. Germline values: CDR1 SQVTM, CDR2 ANQGSEA. With 7 bases removed from V and 5 bases from J, the gap between germline ends came to 15 bases. CDR3 sequence: CSGGAGKHEQYF. CDR3 in DNA: TGCAGCGGGGGGGCAGGGAAGCACGAGCAGTACTTC.

The rearrangement links TRBV2 to TRBJ2-7, with TRBD2 matching 7 bases. The J segment lost 4 bases and the V segment lost 9 bases, leaving 3 bases of the junction unmatched. Germline V gives CDR1 SNHLY, CDR2 FYNNEI. The CDR3 is 11 amino acids. The CDR3 nucleotides read TGTGCCAGGGGACTAAAGTACGAGCAGTACTTC. Protein product: CARGLKYEQYF.

This chain joins TRBV24-1 and TRBJ1-5, with 7 nucleotides matching TRBD1. V was clipped by 6 bases and J by 8 bases; unmatched bases: 6. The CDR3 loop spans 13 amino acids. Germline loops: CDR1 KGHDR, CDR2 SFDVKD. The CDR3 spells CATSSGQSKPQHF. CDR3 nucleotide sequence: TGTGCCACCAGTTCGGGACAGTCGAAGCCCCAGCATTTT.